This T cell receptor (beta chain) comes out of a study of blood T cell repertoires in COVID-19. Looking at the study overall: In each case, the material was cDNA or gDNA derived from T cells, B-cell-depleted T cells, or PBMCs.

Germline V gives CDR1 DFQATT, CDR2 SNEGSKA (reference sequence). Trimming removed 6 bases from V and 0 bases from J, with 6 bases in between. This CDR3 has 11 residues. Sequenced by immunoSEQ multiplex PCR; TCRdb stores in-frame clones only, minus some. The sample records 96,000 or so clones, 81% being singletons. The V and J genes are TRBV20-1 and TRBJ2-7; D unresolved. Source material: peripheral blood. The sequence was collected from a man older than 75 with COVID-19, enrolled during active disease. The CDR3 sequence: CSARSSYEQYF. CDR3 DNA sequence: TGCAGTGCCCGGAGCTCCTACGAGCAGTACTTC.